At least ten counts were recorded for the clone carrying this T cell receptor beta chain. The antigen remains undetermined. This specimen comes from a study of T cells in Graves' hyperthyroidism and ophthalmopathy. Amplification of TCR beta CDR3 regions was performed using RNA transcripts as template. A set of HTBI primers served as the primers for a first-round RT-PCR of the TCR CDR3. TCRdb reanalysed the multiplex PCR reads using MiXCR and keeps one entry per CDR3 protein. The sample yields under 650,000 distinct CDR3 sequences, around 15% seen once. For Graves' hyperthyroidism to be stable, ophthalmopathy could not progress within 18 months. The study, taken as a whole, reports: A 13 V-J signature model discriminated ophthalmopathy versus stable hyperthyroidism. Median prediction lead before ophthalmopathy onset was about 6.5 months with the model.

The sample taken for sequencing was blood. This TCR was sampled from a woman in her twenties or thirties with Graves' hyperthyroidism.

CDR3 protein: CASSLLAAGTDTQYF. Written as DNA, the CDR3 is TGTGCCAGCAGTTTATTAGCCGCGGGCACAGATACGCAGTATTTT. This chain uses TRBV28 with TRBJ2-3; no clear D. Trimming shortened V by 1 base and J by 1 base, and 9 bases separated the two germline ends. This CDR3 has 15 amino acids. Germline loops: CDR1 MDHEN, CDR2 SYDVKM.